Below, 7 T cell receptor beta chains from the same sample are listed, as sequenced in a study of identifying expanded T cells in peripheral blood. Only in-frame clones appear in the TCRdb table, and some are missing; sequencing was by immunoSEQ multiplex PCR. The data hold about 85,000 clones, with 88% observed a single time. The sample consisted of blood. These receptors all come from a person aged 18 to 70 in good health.

The CDR3 DNA is TGTGCCAGCAGCAAAGCCCGGACCCCTACCAGAAGAGAGGGTTCACCCCTCCACTTT. Translated: CASSKARTPTRREGSPLHF. This chain links TRBV21-1 with TRBJ1-6. TRBV21-1 is designated a pseudogene. This CDR3 contains 19 residues.

This clone showed up just once. The same CDR3 arises from other DNA sequences in this sample as well. The CDR3 loop reads CASSVGGGTDTQYF. The CDR3 nucleotides are TGTGCCAGCAGTGTAGGGGGAGGCACAGATACGCAGTATTTT. The rearrangement joins TRBV6-4 to TRBJ2-3, with D possibly TRBD1 on 6 matching bases. The length of the CDR3 is 14 residues. V was pared by 4 bases and J by 1 base, with 9 bases between. Germline CDR1 is MRHNA and CDR2 is SNTAGT.

The rearrangement uses TRBV7-6 and TRBJ2-5; 9 nucleotides line up with TRBD2. This CDR3 is 15 amino acids long. Germline CDR1 and CDR2: SGHVS and FNYEAQ. The trim removed 4 bases at V and 5 bases at J, leaving 8 bases unmatched. The CDR3 sequence: CASSSSRGGQETQYF. CDR3 coding DNA: TGTGCCAGCAGCTCTTCGCGGGGGGGCCAGGAGACCCAGTACTTC.

The chain is built from TRBV7-8 and TRBJ2-5; D is uncertain. Trimming pared 10 bases from V and 1 base from J, leaving 13 bases between. The CDR3 extends over 13 amino acids. Germline CDR1 reads SGHVS; CDR2 reads FQNEAQ. The CDR3: CATTIRFQETQYF. CDR3 in DNA: TGTGCCACCACTATTCGCTTCCAAGAGACCCAGTACTTC.

The genes are TRBV6-6 and TRBJ2-5; D is unclear. Trimming left V 6 bases short and J 5 bases short, with 13 bases between. The CDR3 totals 13 residues. CDR1 is MNHNY and CDR2 is SVGAGI in the germline V gene (reference sequence). CDR3 bases: TGTGCCAGCAGCACCCAAGAGTACGAGACCCAGTACTTC. Residues: CASSTQEYETQYF.

The V and J genes are TRBV4-3 and TRBJ2-2; D could derive from TRBD1 or TRBD2 (6 bases each). There are 15 residues in the CDR3. V gave up 0 bases and J gave up 7 bases, with 12 bases separating them. Germline CDR1 LGHNA, CDR2 YSLEER. The CDR3, as DNA: TGCGCCAGCAGCCAAGATTGGGGGGCCGGCGGGGAGCTGTTTTTT. This sequence encodes CASSQDWGAGGELFF.

CDR3 in DNA: TGTGCCAGCTCCGGGACAGGTCCTGGCTACACCTTC. This codes for CASSGTGPGYTF. This chain connects TRBV2 to TRBJ1-2, with 8 bases identical to TRBD1. Germline V CDR1 and CDR2: SNHLY, FYNNEI. V shed 8 bases and J 7 bases; nucleotides not matched to a gene: 6. The CDR3 is made up of 12 amino acids.